This note documents a single TCR beta chain sequence. Antigen: not known. An overlapping HIV-1 Gag peptide pool stimulated these cells at 0.95 to 1 ug/peptide/mL. Memory cells lacking CD40L and CD69 with high CD45RO were sorted. PBMCs were depleted of CD8+ T cells before stimulation. The entry originates in a study of persistence of HIV-infected CD4 T cells. Study observations and caveats: Degenerate expanded CDR3beta sequences were enriched among CMV- and Gag-responding cells.

This was the immunoSEQ version 4 assay in survey mode. Genomic DNA was diluted to 9 to 10 ng/uL, up to roughly 1 ug per sample. Only in-frame clones appear in the TCRdb table, and some are missing; sequencing was by immunoSEQ multiplex PCR. The sample has roughly 60,000 clones, about four fifths seen once. Germline assignment: CDR1 SGHTA and CDR2 FQGNSA. The CDR3 is 15 residues long. Deletions cut 2 bases from V and 5 bases from J, with 15 bases between. This chain connects TRBV7-2 to TRBJ1-2; possible D gene TRBD1, 6 bases. The TCR originated in an adult man with HIV who was CMV-seropositive. The sample consisted of CD4+ T cells sorted from PBMCs after approximately 20-hour stimulation, taken from a patient who received antiretroviral therapy. As DNA, the CDR3 is TGTGCCAGCAGCTTACAAGGAGGGGGAGGATATGGCTACACCTTC. Translation gives CASSLQGGGGYGYTF.